This TCR beta chain was captured by sequencing in a study of blood T cell repertoires in COVID-19. Study background: The United States, Italy and Spain provided the acute and convalescent COVID-19 samples.

Authors' analysis steps: The authors estimated nucleated cell counts from reference gene primer amplification. Libraries were prepared by immunoSEQ multiplex PCR; TCRdb keeps only in-frame clonotypes and omits some of them. That table is the source of V, J and clone size, and D and trimming were worked out from the DNA. The sample records a few hundred thousand clones, 70% to 90% being singletons. The CDR3 runs to 15 residues. V dropped 2 bases and J dropped 5 bases, with 16 bases sitting between them. Germline V CDR1 and CDR2: MNHEY, SMNVEV (reference sequence). This sequence originates from a man in his forties with acute or convalescent COVID-19. The source material was peripheral blood. The rearrangement uses TRBV27 and TRBJ2-7, with TRBD2 as a possible D gene (6 bases). In DNA, the CDR3 is TGTGCCAGCAGTTTAGGCGCGGGACTGAGGAACGAGCAGTACTTC. It is translated as CASSLGAGLRNEQYF.